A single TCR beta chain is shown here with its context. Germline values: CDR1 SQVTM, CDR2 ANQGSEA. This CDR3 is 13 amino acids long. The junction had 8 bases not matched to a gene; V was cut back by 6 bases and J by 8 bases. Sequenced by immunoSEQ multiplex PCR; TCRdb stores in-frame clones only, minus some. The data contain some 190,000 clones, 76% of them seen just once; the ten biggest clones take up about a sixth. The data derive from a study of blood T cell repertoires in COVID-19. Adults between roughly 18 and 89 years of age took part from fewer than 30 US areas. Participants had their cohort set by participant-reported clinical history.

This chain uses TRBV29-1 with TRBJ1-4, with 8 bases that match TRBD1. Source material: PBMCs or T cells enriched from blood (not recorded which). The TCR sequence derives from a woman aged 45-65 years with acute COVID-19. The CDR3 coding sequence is TGCAGCGTCTTTCAGGGGGCAGGAGAAAAACTGTTTTTT. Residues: CSVFQGAGEKLFF.